These 25 T cell receptor beta chains originate from one sample sequenced in a study of response to subunit inactivated influenza vaccine. MiXCR was run by TCRdb on the RT-PCR reads, yielding one entry per CDR3 protein. This table has about 780,000 distinct CDR3 sequences, 18% appearing once. Source: PBMCs from blood, taken around 5 days after vaccination. These TCRs come from a man in his fifties who received an inactivated influenza vaccine.

In its sample, this clonotype was seen once. The chain employs TRBV2 and TRBJ1-2; no definite D call. The CDR3 runs 12 residues. Between the trimmed V and J ends, which lost 6 bases and 3 bases, there was a span of 8 bases. The germline gives CDR1 SNHLY, CDR2 FYNNEI. This chain's CDR3 is CASRELDYGYTF. CDR3 DNA: TGTGCCAGCAGGGAACTGGACTATGGCTACACCTTC.

The V call is TRBV15, the J call TRBJ1-4; D not certain. The CDR3 spans 12 residues. Trimming cost V 1 base and J 4 bases, with 1 base left between them. Germline V gene sequence: CDR1 LNHNV, CDR2 YYDKDF (reference sequence). Here the CDR3 reads CATSRVNEKLFF. The CDR3 nucleotides read TGTGCCACCAGCAGAGTTAATGAAAAACTGTTTTTT.

This clonotype was observed a handful of times. The chain recombines TRBV9 with TRBJ2-5; D unclear. The CDR3 extends over 14 amino acids. The germline V and J ends were trimmed by 2 bases and 1 base, with 9 bases remaining between them. Germline CDR1 is SGDLS and CDR2 is YYNGEE. In nucleotides, the CDR3 is TGTGCCAGCAGCGTCCTCCCAAGCCAAGAGACCCAGTACTTC. Encoded protein: CASSVLPSQETQYF.

The J gene is TRBJ2-5, the V gene TRBV29-1; no clear D gene. The CDR3 spans 12 residues. The germline gives CDR1 SQVTM, CDR2 ANQGSEA. Trimming pared 2 bases from V and 5 bases from J, leaving 9 bases between. CDR3 sequence: CSVELGRETQYF. In DNA form, the CDR3 reads TGCAGCGTTGAACTCGGGCGGGAGACCCAGTACTTC.

This clonotype was detected many times. The rearrangement uses TRBV20-1 and TRBJ2-4; D is possibly TRBD2 (6 bases). V was pared by 2 bases and J by 0 bases, with 17 bases between. This CDR3 has 17 residues. The germline V gene encodes CDR1 DFQATT and CDR2 SNEGSKA (reference sequence). The CDR3 loop reads CSARFPMGGLAKNIQYF. The DNA of the CDR3 is TGCAGTGCTAGATTCCCGATGGGGGGTCTAGCCAAAAACATTCAGTACTTC.

This clonotype was seen only a few times. The V gene is TRBV30, the J gene TRBJ2-1; 7 nucleotides align to TRBD2. The CDR3 loop spans 18 amino acids. Germline V gene sequence: CDR1 GTSNPN, CDR2 SVGIG (reference sequence). Trimming at V came to 0 bases and at J to 4 bases, leaving 15 bases not matched to a gene. The CDR3 nucleotides are TGTGCCTGGAGTGTACAAAAGGGTTCAGGGAGGGGTTACAATGAGCAGTTCTTC. Amino acid sequence: CAWSVQKGSGRGYNEQFF.

This clonotype was seen a handful of times. The rearrangement uses TRBV5-1 and TRBJ1-3; D is undetermined. Per germline, CDR1 SGHRS and CDR2 YFSETQ. V lost 1 base, J lost 4 bases, and 12 bases lay in between. The CDR3 extends over 15 amino acids. In DNA form, the CDR3 reads TGCGCCAGCAGCTTGTCGGCCAATCTCGGAAACACCATATATTTT. Translating gives CASSLSANLGNTIYF.

Only a few counts were recorded for this clonotype. The V and J genes are TRBV6-5 and TRBJ2-3; 7 bases are a match to TRBD2. The trim removed 2 bases at V and 2 bases at J, leaving 4 bases unmatched. CDR1 MNHEY and CDR2 SVGAGI come from the germline V gene. This CDR3 is 15 amino acids long. The DNA of the CDR3 is TGTGCCAGCAGTTACCGCGGGAGTTCCACAGATACGCAGTATTTT. Translation: CASSYRGSSTDTQYF.

In this sample, this clonotype turned up a few times. The gene calls are TRBV20-1 and TRBJ1-6; no reliable D call. This CDR3 contains 14 residues. V dropped 6 bases and J dropped 0 bases, with 9 bases sitting between them. Germline loops: CDR1 DFQATT, CDR2 SNEGSKA (reference sequence). The CDR3 DNA reads as TGCAGTGCCCAGTGGCTCTCCTATAATTCACCCCTCCACTTT. It translates to CSAQWLSYNSPLHF.

This clonotype was counted ten times or more. The J gene is TRBJ2-2, the V gene TRBV5-1; 9 nucleotides match TRBD2. The junction had 3 bases not matched to a gene; V was cut back by 2 bases and J by 1 base. The CDR3 has 16 residues. Germline V gene sequence: CDR1 SGHRS, CDR2 YFSETQ. The CDR3 DNA follows: TGCGCCAGCAGCTTCCTAGCGGGGCGGAACACCGGGGAGCTGTTTTTT. Translated, it gives CASSFLAGRNTGELFF.

This clonotype showed up just a few times. CDR3: CSASETAGEETQYF. The CDR3 region has the DNA TGCAGTGCTAGCGAAACAGCGGGAGAGGAAACGCAGTATTTT. V gene TRBV20-1 combines with J gene TRBJ2-3, with TRBD2 matching over 8 bases. CDR3 size: 14 residues. The junction had 11 bases not matched to a gene; V was cut back by 3 bases and J by 9 bases. CDR1 and CDR2 from the germline V gene are DFQATT and SNEGSKA (reference sequence).

The sample holds one count of this clonotype. This chain connects TRBV7-9 to TRBJ2-3; D is possibly TRBD1 (6 bases). Trimming stripped 5 bases from V and 1 base from J, with 10 bases between. In germline, CDR1 is SEHNR, CDR2 FQNEAQ (reference sequence). The CDR3 has 14 amino acids. CDR3 protein: CASSRDTGTDTQYF. Written as DNA, the CDR3 is TGTGCCAGCAGCCGGGACACGGGCACAGATACGCAGTATTTT.

This chain uses TRBV10-3 with TRBJ2-3, with 15 nucleotides matching TRBD2. V lost 4 bases, J lost 6 bases, and 5 bases stayed unmatched. The CDR3 sequence is 16 residues long. The V gene's germline CDR1 is ENHRY and CDR2 SYGVKD. The CDR3 reads CAISGGLAGGYDTQYF. Written as DNA, the CDR3 is TGTGCCATCAGTGGGGGACTAGCGGGAGGATACGATACGCAGTATTTT.

J is TRBJ2-7 and V is TRBV9, with TRBD1 as a possible D gene (5 bases). From germline, CDR1 is SGDLS and CDR2 YYNGEE. This CDR3 has 15 amino acids. The V and J ends lost 0 bases and 4 bases respectively, with 14 bases between them. The CDR3, as DNA: TGTGCCAGCAGCGTAGCTCAGGGCCCTTTTTACGAGCAGTACTTC. Translated, it gives CASSVAQGPFYEQYF.

The chain recombines TRBV24-1 with TRBJ2-3, with 12 bases lining up with TRBD2. CDR3 length equals 16 residues. The germline gives CDR1 KGHDR, CDR2 SFDVKD. V dropped 3 bases and J dropped 6; count of bases not matched to a gene: 6. The CDR3 bases are TGTGCCACCAGTGATCCAGGACTAGCGGGAAAGGATACGCAGTATTTT. Residues: CATSDPGLAGKDTQYF.

This clonotype was found a few times. The J gene is TRBJ2-7, the V gene TRBV28, with 11 bases identical to TRBD2. There are 14 residues in the CDR3. The trim removed 7 bases at V and 4 bases at J, leaving 6 bases unmatched. Germline V gene data show CDR1 as MDHEN and CDR2 as SYDVKM. CDR3 bases: TGTGCCAGCACCAGAGGGACTAGCGGTTACGAGCAGTACTTC. This translates into CASTRGTSGYEQYF. Complete variable domain (other parts from reference TRBV28 and TRBJ2-7): DVKVTQSSRYLVKRTGEKVFLECVQDMDHENMFWYRQDPGLGLRLIYFSYDVKMKEKGDIPEGYSVSREKKERFSLILESASTNQTSMYLCASTRGTSGYEQYFGPGTRLTVT.

This clonotype came up a few times. The genes are TRBV5-1 and TRBJ1-4; TRBD1 aligns across 10 bases. V shed 5 bases, J shed 8 bases, and the junction held 6 bases outside the gene matches. Germline V gene lookup returns CDR1 SGHRS and CDR2 YFSETQ. The length of the CDR3 is 14 residues. CDR3 residues: CASRGTGVNEKLFF. The CDR3 coding sequence is TGCGCCAGCAGGGGGACAGGGGTTAACGAAAAACTGTTTTTT.

The chain carries TRBV20-1 and TRBJ2-3, with 12 bases matching TRBD1. There are 16 residues in the CDR3. V gave up 0 bases and J gave up 4 bases; unmatched junction bases: 5. Germline loops: CDR1 DFQATT, CDR2 SNEGSKA (reference sequence). The CDR3 coding sequence is TGCAGTGCTAGAGACCCGGGACAGGGGGCGGCAGATACGCAGTATTTT. Translation gives CSARDPGQGAADTQYF.

This clonotype has just a few counts. The V gene is TRBV11-2, the J gene TRBJ2-1; D call uncertain. V was trimmed by 0 bases and J by 9 bases, leaving 9 bases between them. The CDR3 is made up of 13 amino acids. From germline, CDR1 is SGHAT and CDR2 FQNNGV. The CDR3 loop reads CASSLDLGREQFF. The CDR3 bases are TGTGCCAGCAGCTTAGATCTAGGGCGTGAGCAGTTCTTC. The complete variable domain, with remaining parts taken from reference TRBV11-2 and TRBJ2-1, reads EAGVAQSPRYKIIEKRQSVAFWCNPISGHATLYWYQQILGQGPKLLIQFQNNGVVDDSQLPKDRFSAERLKGVDSTLKIQPAKLEDSAVYLCASSLDLGREQFFGPGTRLTVL.

This clonotype was counted between two and nine times. This chain uses TRBV30 with TRBJ2-6; D call uncertain. Trimming shortened V by 5 bases and J by 0 bases, and 8 bases separated the two germline ends. The CDR3 is 14 residues long. Germline CDR1 reads GTSNPN; CDR2 reads SVGIG (reference sequence). The CDR3 loop reads CAWASFSGANVLTF. In DNA, the CDR3 is TGTGCCTGGGCTTCTTTCTCTGGGGCCAACGTCCTGACTTTC.

In this sample, this clonotype turned up a few times. The V and J genes are TRBV20-1 and TRBJ2-5; unclear D gene. CDR3 length: 13 amino acids. Germline V gene data show CDR1 as DFQATT and CDR2 as SNEGSKA (reference sequence). The V and J ends lost 2 bases and 4 bases respectively, with 11 bases between them. CDR3 region: CSARLDLRETQYF. CDR3 in DNA: TGCAGTGCTAGACTGGACCTTCGAGAGACCCAGTACTTC.

CDR3 in DNA: TGTGCCATCACCGGGACAGCAGATTCACCCCTCCACTTT. It codes for CAITGTADSPLHF. The chain joins TRBV10-3 to TRBJ1-6; 7 bases fit TRBD1. Per germline, CDR1 ENHRY and CDR2 SYGVKD. The CDR3 length is 13 residues. V lost 7 bases and J lost 8; bases outside the gene matches: 5.

The V and J genes are TRBV12-3 or TRBV12-4 and TRBJ2-5; 7 nucleotides agree with TRBD1. This CDR3 region has 15 residues. Trimming at V came to 2 bases and at J to 6 bases, leaving 9 bases not matched to a gene. The CDR3, as DNA: TGTGCCAGCAGTTTACCCCGACAGGGAAAGAAGACCCAGTACTTC. Translation gives CASSLPRQGKKTQYF.

This clonotype was seen many times. The V call is TRBV4-1, the J call TRBJ1-2, with a possible D match to TRBD1 (5 bases). V shed 1 base and J shed 4 bases, with 19 bases lying between them. The CDR3 is made up of 17 amino acids. The germline CDR1 and CDR2 sequences are MGHRA and YSYEKL. This chain's CDR3 is CASSQGEWRGAGYGYTF. In DNA, the CDR3 is TGCGCCAGCAGCCAAGGGGAGTGGCGGGGCGCTGGCTATGGCTACACCTTC.

This clonotype occurred a few times. V gene TRBV18 combines with J gene TRBJ2-1; D is possibly TRBD2 (6 bases). V was pared by 0 bases and J by 3 bases, with 12 bases between. This CDR3 has 16 residues. CDR1 is KGHSH, CDR2 LQKENI, per germline. The CDR3 nucleotides read TGTGCCAGCTCACCACCGGGGAGGCCCGTCTACAATGAGCAGTTCTTC. It yields the protein CASSPPGRPVYNEQFF.